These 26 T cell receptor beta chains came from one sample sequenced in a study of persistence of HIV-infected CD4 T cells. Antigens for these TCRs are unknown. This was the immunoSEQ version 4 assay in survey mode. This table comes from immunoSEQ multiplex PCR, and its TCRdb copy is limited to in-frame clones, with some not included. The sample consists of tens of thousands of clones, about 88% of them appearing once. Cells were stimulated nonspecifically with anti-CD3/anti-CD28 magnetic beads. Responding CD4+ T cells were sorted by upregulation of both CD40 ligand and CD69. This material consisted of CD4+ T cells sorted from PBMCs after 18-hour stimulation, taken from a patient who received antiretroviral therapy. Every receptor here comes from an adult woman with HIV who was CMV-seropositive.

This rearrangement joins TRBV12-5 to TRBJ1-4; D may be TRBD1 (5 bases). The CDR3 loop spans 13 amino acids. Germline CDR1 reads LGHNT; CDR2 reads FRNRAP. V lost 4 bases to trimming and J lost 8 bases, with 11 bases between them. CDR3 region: CASGSSRGEKLFF. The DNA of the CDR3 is TGTGCTAGTGGTTCCTCACGGGGGGAAAAACTGTTTTTT.

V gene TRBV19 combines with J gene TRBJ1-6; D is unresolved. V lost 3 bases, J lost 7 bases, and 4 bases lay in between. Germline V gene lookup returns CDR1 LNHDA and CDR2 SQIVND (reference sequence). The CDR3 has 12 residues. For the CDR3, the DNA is TGTGCCAGTAGTATTGAGAATTCACCCCTCCACTTT. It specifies CASSIENSPLHF.

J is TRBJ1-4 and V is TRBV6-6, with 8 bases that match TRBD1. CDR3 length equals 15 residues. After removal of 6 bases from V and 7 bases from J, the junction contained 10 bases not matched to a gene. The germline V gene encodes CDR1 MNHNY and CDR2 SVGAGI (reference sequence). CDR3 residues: CASSRPGQAGEKLFF. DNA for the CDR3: TGTGCCAGCAGCCGGCCGGGACAGGCTGGTGAAAAACTGTTTTTT.

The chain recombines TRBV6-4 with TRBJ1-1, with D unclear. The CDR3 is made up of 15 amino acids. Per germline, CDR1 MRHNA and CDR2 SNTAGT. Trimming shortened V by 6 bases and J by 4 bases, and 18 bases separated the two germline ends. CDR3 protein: CASRIEPHPRTEAFF. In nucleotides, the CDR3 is TGTGCCAGCAGGATCGAGCCACACCCCCGCACTGAAGCTTTCTTT.

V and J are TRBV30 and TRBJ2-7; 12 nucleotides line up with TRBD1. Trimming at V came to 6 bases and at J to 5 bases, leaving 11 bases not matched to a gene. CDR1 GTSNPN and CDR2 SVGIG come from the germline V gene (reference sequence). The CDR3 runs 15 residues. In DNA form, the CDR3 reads TGTGCCTGTTCTCCGGGGACAGGGGGCTTCAACGAGCAGTACGTC. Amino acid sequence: CACSPGTGGFNEQYV.

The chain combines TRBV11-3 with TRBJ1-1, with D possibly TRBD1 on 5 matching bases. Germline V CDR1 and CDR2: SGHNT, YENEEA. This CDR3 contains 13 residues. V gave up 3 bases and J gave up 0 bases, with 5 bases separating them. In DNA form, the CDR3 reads TGTGCCAGCAGCTTGGGGGTGAACACTGAAGCTTTCTTT. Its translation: CASSLGVNTEAFF.

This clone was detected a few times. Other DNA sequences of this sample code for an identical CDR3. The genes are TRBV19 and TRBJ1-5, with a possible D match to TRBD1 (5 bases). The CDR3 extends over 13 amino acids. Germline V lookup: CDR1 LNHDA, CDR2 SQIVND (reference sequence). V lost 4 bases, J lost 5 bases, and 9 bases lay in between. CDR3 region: CASSTGRDQPQHF. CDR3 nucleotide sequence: TGTGCCAGTAGTACCGGCAGGGATCAGCCCCAGCATTTT.

CDR3 region: CASSSFDTWGTGELFF. The CDR3 nucleotides read TGTGCCAGCAGCTCCTTTGACACTTGGGGTACCGGGGAGCTGTTTTTT. The chain links TRBV7-3 to TRBJ2-2; D is undetermined. This CDR3 spans 16 amino acids. V was clipped by 4 bases and J by 5 bases, with 17 bases between them. Per the germline V gene, CDR1 is SGHTA and CDR2 is FQGTGA.

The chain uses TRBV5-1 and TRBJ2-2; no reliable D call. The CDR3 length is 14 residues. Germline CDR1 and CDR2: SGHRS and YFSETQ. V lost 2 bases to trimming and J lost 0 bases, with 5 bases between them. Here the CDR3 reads CASSFDTNTGELFF. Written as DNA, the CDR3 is TGCGCCAGCAGCTTTGATACGAACACCGGGGAGCTGTTTTTT.

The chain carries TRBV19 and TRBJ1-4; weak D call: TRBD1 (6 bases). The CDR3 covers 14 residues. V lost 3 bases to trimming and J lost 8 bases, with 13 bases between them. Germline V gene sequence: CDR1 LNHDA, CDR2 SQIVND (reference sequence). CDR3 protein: CASSIRGLEEKLFF. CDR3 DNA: TGTGCCAGTAGTATCAGGGGCCTAGAGGAAAAACTGTTTTTT.

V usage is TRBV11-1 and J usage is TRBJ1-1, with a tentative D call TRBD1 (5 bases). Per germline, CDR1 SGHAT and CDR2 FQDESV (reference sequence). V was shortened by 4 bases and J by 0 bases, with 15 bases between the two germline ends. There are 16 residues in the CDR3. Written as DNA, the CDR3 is TGTGCCAGCAGCTCTTTTCGTCGGGGCATGAACACTGAAGCTTTCTTT. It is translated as CASSSFRRGMNTEAFF.

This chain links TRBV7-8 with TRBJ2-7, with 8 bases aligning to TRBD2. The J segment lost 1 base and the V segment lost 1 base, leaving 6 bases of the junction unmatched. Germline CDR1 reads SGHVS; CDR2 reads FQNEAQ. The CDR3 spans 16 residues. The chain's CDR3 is CASSLGISGVSYEQYV. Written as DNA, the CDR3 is TGTGCCAGCAGCTTAGGGATTAGCGGGGTGTCCTACGAGCAGTACGTC.

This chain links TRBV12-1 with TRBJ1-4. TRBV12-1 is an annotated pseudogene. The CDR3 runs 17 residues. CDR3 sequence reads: CASSSRPRGRTNEKLFF. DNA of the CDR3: TGTGCCAGCAGCTCCCGACCCCGGGGACGAACTAATGAAAAACTGTTTTTT.

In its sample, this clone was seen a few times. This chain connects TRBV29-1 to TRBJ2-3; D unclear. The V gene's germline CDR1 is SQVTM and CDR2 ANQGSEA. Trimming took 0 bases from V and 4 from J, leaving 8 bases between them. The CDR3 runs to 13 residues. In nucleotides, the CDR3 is TGCAGCGTTGAAGATCTTGGTCCAGATACGCAGTATTTT. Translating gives CSVEDLGPDTQYF.

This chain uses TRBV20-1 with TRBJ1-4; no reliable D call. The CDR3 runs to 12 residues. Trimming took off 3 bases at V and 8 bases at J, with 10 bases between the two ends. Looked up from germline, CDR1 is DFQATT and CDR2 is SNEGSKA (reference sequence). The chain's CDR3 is CSASQSMEKLFF. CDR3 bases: TGCAGTGCTAGTCAGTCGATGGAAAAACTGTTTTTT.

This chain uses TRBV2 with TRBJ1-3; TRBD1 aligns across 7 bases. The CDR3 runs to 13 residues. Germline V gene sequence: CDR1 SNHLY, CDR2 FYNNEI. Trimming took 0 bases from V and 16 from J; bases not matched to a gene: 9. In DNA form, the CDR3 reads TGTGCCAGCAGTGAAGCGGGTGCGGGACAGATCTATTTT. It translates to CASSEAGAGQIYF.

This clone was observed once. The CDR3 is CTRPRLKNIQYF. The CDR3 DNA reads TGTACTCGGCCGCGCTTAAAAAACATTCAGTACTTC. V gene TRBV21-1 combines with J gene TRBJ2-4. TRBV21-1 is a recognized pseudogene. The CDR3 sequence is 12 residues long.

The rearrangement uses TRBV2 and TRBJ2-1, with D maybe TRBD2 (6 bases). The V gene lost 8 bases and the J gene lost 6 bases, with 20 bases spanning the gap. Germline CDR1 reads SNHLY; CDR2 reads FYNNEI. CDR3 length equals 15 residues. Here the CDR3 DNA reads TGTGCCAGCCGGCGGGACGAAGTAAGGCTCAATGAGCAGTTCTTC. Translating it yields CASRRDEVRLNEQFF.

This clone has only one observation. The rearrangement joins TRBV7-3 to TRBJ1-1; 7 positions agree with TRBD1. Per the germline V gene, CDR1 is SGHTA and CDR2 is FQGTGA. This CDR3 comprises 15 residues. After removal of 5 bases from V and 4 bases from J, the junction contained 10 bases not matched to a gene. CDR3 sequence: CASSPHGQVPTEAFF. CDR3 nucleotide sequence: TGTGCCAGCAGCCCGCATGGACAGGTGCCCACTGAAGCTTTCTTT.

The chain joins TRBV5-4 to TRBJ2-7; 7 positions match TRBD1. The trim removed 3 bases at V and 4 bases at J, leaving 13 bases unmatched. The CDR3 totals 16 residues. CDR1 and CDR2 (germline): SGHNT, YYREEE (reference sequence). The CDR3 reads CASSSGMNRGSYEQYF. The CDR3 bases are TGTGCCAGCAGCTCCGGGATGAACAGGGGATCTTACGAGCAGTACTTC.

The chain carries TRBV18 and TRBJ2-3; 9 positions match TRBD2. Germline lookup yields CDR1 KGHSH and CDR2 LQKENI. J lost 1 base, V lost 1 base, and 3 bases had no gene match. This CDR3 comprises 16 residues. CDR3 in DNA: TGTGCCAGCTCACCACTGGCTAGCGGGGGCACAGATACGCAGTATTTT. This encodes CASSPLASGGTDTQYF.

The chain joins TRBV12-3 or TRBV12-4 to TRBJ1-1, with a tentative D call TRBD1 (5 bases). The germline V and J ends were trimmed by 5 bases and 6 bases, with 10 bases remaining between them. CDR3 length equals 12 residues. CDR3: CASSRQGSEAFF. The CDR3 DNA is TGTGCCAGCAGTCGTCAGGGCTCTGAAGCTTTCTTT.

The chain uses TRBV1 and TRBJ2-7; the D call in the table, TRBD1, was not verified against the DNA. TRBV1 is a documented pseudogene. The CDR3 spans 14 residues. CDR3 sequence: CTSSQDRARYEQYV. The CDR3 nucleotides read TGCACCAGCAGCCAGGACAGGGCTAGGTACGAGCAGTACGTC.

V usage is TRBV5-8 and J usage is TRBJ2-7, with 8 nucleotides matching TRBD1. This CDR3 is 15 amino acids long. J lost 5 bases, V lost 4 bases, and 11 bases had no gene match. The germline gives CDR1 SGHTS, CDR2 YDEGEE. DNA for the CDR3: TGTGCCAGCAGCCTCGGGACAGGTTGGAACCACGAGCAGTACTTC. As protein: CASSLGTGWNHEQYF.

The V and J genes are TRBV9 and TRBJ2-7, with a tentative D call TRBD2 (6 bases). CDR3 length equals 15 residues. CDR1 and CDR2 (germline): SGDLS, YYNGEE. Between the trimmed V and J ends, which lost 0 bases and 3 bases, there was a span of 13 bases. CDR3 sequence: CASSVGERVIYEQYF. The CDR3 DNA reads TGTGCCAGCAGCGTAGGGGAGCGGGTCATCTACGAGCAGTACTTC.

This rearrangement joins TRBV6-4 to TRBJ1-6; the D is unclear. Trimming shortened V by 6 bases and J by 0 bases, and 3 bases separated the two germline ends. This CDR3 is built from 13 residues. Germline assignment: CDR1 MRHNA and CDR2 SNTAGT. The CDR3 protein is CASSRSYNSPLHF. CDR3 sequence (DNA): TGTGCCAGCAGCCGCTCCTATAATTCACCCCTCCACTTT.